This paragraph reports one T cell receptor beta chain. Germline trimming cut 0 bases from V and 1 base from J; bases unmatched to any gene: 6. Germline V gene lookup returns CDR1 SGHRS and CDR2 YFSETQ. The CDR3 contains 16 residues. The data were obtained in a study of T-cell reconstitution after alpha-beta-depleted transplantation in children. Construction of the TCRbeta library involved unique molecular identifiers. One entry per CDR3 protein, called by TCRdb with MiXCR from the PCR reads. The data contain around 530,000 distinct CDR3 sequences, 30% to 35% of them singletons. The rearrangement links TRBV5-1 to TRBJ2-5, with 7 bases identical to TRBD2. The sample here was PBMCs from the stem cell graft donor, taken from the stem cell graft. The sequence came from a human donor who donated a stem cell graft to a child with aplastic anemia. DNA of the CDR3: TGCGCCAGCAGCTTGGTGGTGGGAGGGGTCCAAGAGACCCAGTACTTC. It yields the protein CASSLVVGGVQETQYF.